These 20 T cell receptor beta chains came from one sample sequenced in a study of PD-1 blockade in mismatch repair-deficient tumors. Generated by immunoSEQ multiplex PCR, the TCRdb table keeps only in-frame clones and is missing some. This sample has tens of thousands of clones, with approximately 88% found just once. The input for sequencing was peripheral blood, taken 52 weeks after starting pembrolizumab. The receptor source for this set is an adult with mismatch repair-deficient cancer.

The CDR3 reads CASSYVSSGKGTQYF. CDR3 nucleotides: TGTGCCAGCAGTTACGTCTCAAGCGGGAAGGGGACCCAGTACTTC. The chain joins TRBV6-6 to TRBJ2-5; 7 nucleotides agree with TRBD2. The length of the CDR3 is 15 residues. Looked up from germline, CDR1 is MNHNY and CDR2 is SVGAGI (reference sequence). Losses at the gene ends were 2 bases for V and 7 bases for J; bases not matched to a gene: 10.

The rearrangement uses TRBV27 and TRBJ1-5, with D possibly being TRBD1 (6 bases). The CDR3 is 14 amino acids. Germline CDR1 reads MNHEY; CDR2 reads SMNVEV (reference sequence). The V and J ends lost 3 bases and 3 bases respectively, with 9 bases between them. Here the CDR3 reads CASSFGTPNQPQHF. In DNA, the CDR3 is TGTGCCAGCAGTTTCGGGACACCCAATCAGCCCCAGCATTTT.

CDR3 DNA sequence: TGCGCCAGCAGCTTGGCTCAGTGGTACTCTGGGGAGCTGTTTTTT. Encoded protein: CASSLAQWYSGELFF. The rearrangement joins TRBV5-1 to TRBJ2-2; D gene ambiguous. Trimming shortened V by 0 bases and J by 8 bases, and 14 bases separated the two germline ends. The V gene's germline CDR1 is SGHRS and CDR2 YFSETQ. The CDR3 spans 15 residues. Variable domain in full (rest from reference TRBV5-1 and TRBJ2-2): KAGVTQTPRYLIKTRGQQVTLSCSPISGHRSVSWYQQTPGQGLQFLFEYFSETQRNKGNFPGRFSGRQFSNSRSEMNVSTLELGDSALYLCASSLAQWYSGELFFGEGSRLTVL.

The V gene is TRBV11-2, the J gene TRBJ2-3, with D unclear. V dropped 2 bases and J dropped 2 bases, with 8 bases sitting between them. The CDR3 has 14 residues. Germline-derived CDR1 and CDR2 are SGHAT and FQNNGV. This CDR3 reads CASSLIAHTDTQYF. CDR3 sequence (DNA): TGTGCCAGCAGCTTAATCGCGCACACAGATACGCAGTATTTT.

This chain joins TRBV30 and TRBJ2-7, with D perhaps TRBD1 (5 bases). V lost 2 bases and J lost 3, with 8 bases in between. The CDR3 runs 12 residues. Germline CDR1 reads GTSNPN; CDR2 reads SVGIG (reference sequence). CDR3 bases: TGTGCCTGGAGTAGGACATTCTACGAGCAGTACTTC. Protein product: CAWSRTFYEQYF.

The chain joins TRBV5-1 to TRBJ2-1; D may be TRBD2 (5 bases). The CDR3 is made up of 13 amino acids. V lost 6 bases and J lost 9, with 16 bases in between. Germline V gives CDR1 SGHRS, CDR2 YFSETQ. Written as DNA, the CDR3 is TGCGCCAGCATGGCCGACGACCGGGGTGAGCAGTTCTTC. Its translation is CASMADDRGEQFF.

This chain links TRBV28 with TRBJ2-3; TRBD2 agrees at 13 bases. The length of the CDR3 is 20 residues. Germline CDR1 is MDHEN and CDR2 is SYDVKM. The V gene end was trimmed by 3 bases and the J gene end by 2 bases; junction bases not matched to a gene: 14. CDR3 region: CASSFHPKGGLAGVTDTQYF. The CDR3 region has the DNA TGTGCCAGCAGTTTTCATCCCAAGGGAGGACTAGCGGGGGTCACAGATACGCAGTATTTT.

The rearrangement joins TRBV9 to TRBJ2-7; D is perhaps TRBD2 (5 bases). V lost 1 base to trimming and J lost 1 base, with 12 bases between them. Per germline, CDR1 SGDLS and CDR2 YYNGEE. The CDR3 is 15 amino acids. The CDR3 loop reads CASSVNLAKSYEQYF. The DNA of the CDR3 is TGTGCCAGCAGCGTAAACCTAGCTAAATCCTACGAGCAGTACTTC.

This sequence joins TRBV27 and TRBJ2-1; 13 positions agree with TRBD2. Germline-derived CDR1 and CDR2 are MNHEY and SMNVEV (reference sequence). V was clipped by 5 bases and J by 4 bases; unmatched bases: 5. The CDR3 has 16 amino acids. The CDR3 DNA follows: TGTGCCAGCAGTCCTGGGACTAGCGGGAATTACAATGAGCAGTTCTTC. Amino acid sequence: CASSPGTSGNYNEQFF.

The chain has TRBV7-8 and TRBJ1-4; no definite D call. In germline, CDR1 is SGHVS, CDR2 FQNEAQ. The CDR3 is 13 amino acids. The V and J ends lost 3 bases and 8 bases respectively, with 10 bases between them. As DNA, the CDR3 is TGTGCCAGCAGCTTGTACAGCCAGGAAAAACTGTTTTTT. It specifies CASSLYSQEKLFF. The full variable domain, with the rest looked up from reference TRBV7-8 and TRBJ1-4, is GAGVSQSPRYKVAKRGQDVALRCDPISGHVSLFWYQQALGQGPEFLTYFQNEAQLDKSGLPSDRFFAERPEGSVSTLKIQRTQQEDSAVYLCASSLYSQEKLFFGSGTQLSVL.

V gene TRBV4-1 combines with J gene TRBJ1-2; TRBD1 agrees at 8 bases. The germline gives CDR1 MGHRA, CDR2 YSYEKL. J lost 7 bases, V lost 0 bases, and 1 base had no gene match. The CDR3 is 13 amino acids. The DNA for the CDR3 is TGCGCCAGCAGCCAAGAGGACAGGGCTGGCTACACCTTC. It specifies CASSQEDRAGYTF.

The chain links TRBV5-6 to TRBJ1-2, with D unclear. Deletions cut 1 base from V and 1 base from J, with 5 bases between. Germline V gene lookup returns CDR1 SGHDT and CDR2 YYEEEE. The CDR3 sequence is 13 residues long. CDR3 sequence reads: CASSLISNYGYTF. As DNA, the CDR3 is TGTGCCAGCAGCTTGATAAGTAACTATGGCTACACCTTC. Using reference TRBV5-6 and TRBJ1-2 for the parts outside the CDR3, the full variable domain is DAGVTQSPTHLIKTRGQQVTLRCSPKSGHDTVSWYQQALGQGPQFIFQYYEEEERQRGNFPDRFSGHQFPNYSSELNVNALLLGDSALYLCASSLISNYGYTFGSGTRLTVV.

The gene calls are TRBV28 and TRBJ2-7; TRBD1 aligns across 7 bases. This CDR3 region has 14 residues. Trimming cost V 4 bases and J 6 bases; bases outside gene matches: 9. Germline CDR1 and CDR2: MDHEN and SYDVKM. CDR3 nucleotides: TGTGCCAGCAGTTACGTGACAGGGCATATCGAGCAGTACTTC. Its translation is CASSYVTGHIEQYF.

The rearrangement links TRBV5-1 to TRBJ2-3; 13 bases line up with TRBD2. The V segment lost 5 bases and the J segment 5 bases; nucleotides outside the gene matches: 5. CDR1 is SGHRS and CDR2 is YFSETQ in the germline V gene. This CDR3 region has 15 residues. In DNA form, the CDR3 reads TGCGCCAGCAGGCGACTAGCGGGAGGCAAAGATACGCAGTATTTT. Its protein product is CASRRLAGGKDTQYF. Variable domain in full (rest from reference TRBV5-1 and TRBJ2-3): KAGVTQTPRYLIKTRGQQVTLSCSPISGHRSVSWYQQTPGQGLQFLFEYFSETQRNKGNFPGRFSGRQFSNSRSEMNVSTLELGDSALYLCASRRLAGGKDTQYFGPGTRLTVL.

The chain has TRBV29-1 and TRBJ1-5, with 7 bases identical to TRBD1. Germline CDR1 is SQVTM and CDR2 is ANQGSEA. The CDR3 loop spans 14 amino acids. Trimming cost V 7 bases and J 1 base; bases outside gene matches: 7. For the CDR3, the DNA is TGCAGCGCCTCGACAGGGACCAGCAATCAGCCCCAGCATTTT. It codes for CSASTGTSNQPQHF.

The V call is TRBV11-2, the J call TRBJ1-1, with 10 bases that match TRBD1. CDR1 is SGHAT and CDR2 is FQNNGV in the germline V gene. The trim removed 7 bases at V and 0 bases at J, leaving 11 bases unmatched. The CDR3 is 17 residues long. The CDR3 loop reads CASIPDRGNRVNTEAFF. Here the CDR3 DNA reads TGTGCCAGCATCCCGGACAGGGGGAACCGTGTGAACACTGAAGCTTTCTTT.

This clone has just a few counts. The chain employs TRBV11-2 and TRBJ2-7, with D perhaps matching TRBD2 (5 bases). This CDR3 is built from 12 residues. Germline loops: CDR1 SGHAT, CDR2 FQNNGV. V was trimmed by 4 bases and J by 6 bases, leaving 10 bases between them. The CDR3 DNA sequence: TGTGCCAGCAGCTCGACTACCAGCGAGCAGTACTTC. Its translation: CASSSTTSEQYF.

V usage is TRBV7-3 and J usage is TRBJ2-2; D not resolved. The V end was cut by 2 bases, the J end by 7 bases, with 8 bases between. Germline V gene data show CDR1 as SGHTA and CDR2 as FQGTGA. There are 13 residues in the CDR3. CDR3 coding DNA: TGTGCCAGCAGCTTAGACCCCCTCGGGGAGCTGTTTTTT. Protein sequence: CASSLDPLGELFF.

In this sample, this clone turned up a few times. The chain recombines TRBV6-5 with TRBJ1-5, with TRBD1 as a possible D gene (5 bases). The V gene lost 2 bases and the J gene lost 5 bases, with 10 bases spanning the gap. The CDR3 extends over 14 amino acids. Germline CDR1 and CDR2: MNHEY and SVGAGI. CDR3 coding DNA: TGTGCCAGCAGTTACCAGGGCTTCTATCAGCCCCAGCATTTT. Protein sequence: CASSYQGFYQPQHF.

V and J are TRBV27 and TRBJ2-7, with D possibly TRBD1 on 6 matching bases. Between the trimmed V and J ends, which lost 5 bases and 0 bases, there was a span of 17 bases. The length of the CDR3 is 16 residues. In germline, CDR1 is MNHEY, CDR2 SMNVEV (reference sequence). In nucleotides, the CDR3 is TGTGCCAGCAGTCTCAGGGGTGGGGCCCCCTCCTACGAGCAGTACTTC. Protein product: CASSLRGGAPSYEQYF.